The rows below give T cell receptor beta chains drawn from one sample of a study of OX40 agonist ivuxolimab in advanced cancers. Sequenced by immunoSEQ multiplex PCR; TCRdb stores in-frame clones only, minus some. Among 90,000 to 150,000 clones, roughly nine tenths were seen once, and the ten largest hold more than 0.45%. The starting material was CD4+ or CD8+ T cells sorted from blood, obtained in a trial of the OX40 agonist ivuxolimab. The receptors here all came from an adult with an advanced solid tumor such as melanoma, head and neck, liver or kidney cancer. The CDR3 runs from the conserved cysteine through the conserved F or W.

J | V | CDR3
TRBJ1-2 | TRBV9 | CASSVRGQGLGYGYTF
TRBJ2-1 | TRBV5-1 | CASSLAGVLYNEQFF
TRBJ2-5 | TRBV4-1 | CASSQDEYGTGESETQYF
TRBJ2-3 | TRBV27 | CASSEDRRDTQYF
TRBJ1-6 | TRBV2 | CASSEGGGGSPLHF
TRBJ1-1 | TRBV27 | CASSPLPPGEGVEAFF
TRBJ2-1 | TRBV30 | CAWSGGRGNYNEQFF
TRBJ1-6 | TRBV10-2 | CASSDAPGTVSPLHF
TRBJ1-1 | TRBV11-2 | CASSFVPGREAFF
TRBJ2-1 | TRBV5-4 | CASSFLGQGNNEQFF
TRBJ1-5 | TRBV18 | CASSPMDQPQHF
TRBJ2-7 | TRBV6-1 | CASTPADRWYEQYF
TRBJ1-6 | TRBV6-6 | CASSPAGVGNSPLHF
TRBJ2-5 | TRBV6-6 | CASSYGQSGRETQYF
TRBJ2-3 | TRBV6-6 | CASSDRGPIRIAQYF
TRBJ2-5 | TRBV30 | CATTRGGPETQYF
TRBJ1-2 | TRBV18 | CASSPQQGINYGYTF
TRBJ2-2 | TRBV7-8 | CASSPLSGTANTGELFF
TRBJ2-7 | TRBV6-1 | CASSARTIGEQYF
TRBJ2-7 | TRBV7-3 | CASSLMAGDDEQYF
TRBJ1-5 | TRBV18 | CASSPRDRGDQPQHF
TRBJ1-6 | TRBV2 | CASSDGQGDNSPLHF
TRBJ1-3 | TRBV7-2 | CASSLAPPGNTIYF
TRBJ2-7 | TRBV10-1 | CASSDWSYEQYF
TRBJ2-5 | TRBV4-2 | CASSQEYAKETQYF
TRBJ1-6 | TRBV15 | CATSRDWGLSPLHF
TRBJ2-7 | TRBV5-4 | CASSFAGAYEQYF
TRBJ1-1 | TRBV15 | CATSPRTGSMNTEAFF
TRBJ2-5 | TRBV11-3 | CASSLGVGTSGDQETQYF